This TCR beta chain was sequenced during a study of a mutant IDH1 vaccine in newly diagnosed glioma. Study in general: Most patients had radiochemotherapy with temozolomide before enrollment; others had one alone.

V gave up 8 bases and J gave up 2 bases, with 10 bases separating them. The CDR3 contains 13 residues. Germline values: CDR1 MNHNY, CDR2 SVGAGI (reference sequence). On this clone: Antigen unknown.

Sample time point: week 11, during vaccination. A 20-mer mutant IDH1 peptide at 300 ug was injected subcutaneously with topical imiquimod. The study's findings and limits: Apparently, pseudoprogression bore no relation to changes among the top peripheral T cell clonotypes.

Method: immunoSEQ multiplex PCR; TCRdb's copy keeps in-frame clones and lacks some. Of 55,000 to 65,000 clones in the sample, over 70% are singletons; the top ten hold around 6.5%. The sequenced sample was PBMCs, obtained from a glioma patient whose treatment included an IDH1 peptide vaccine. This clonotype originated in a man in his fifties or sixties with glioma. The rearrangement uses TRBV6-6 and TRBJ2-1; no firm D call. CDR3 in DNA: TGTGCCAGCGGGTCCCCAGCCTACAATGAGCAGTTCTTC. Translated, it gives CASGSPAYNEQFF.